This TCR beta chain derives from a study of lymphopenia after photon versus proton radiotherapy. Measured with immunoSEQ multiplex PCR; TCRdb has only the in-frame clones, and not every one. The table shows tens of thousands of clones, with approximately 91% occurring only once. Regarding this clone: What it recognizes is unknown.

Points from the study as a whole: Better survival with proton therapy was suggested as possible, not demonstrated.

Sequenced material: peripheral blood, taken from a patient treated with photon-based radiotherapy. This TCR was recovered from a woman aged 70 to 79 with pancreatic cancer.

The DNA for the CDR3 is TGTGCCAGCAGCCAAACGCCTAAGTCTAGGACAGAATATGGCTACACCTTC. It encodes CASSQTPKSRTEYGYTF. The chain carries TRBV4-2 and TRBJ1-2, with TRBD1 as a possible D gene (6 bases). Germline CDR1 LGHNA, CDR2 YNFKEQ. The V gene lost 2 bases and the J gene lost 5 bases, with 21 bases spanning the gap. The CDR3 contains 17 residues.